The clone carrying this T cell receptor (beta chain) was counted at least ten times. Its antigen is unidentified. V shed 0 bases, J shed 5 bases, and the junction held 14 bases outside the gene matches. CDR1 SGDLS and CDR2 YYNGEE come from the germline V gene. The CDR3 is 18 amino acids. This specimen belongs to a study of T cells after yellow fever vaccination. Findings of the study overall: Booster samples showed a return of most primary-vaccination clones (almost 97% CD4, 85% to 90% CD8).

The 5'RACE template-switching step produced TCR cDNA and added a universal primer site and UMIs. MiXCR, run by TCRdb on the 5' RACE reads, gives a single entry per CDR3 protein. The sample consists of a few hundred thousand distinct CDR3 sequences, 6.9% of them appearing once. This receptor was taken from a man aged 25-40 years who received the YFV17D yellow fever vaccine. The chain uses TRBV9 and TRBJ2-7, with 10 bases aligning to TRBD2. Material: CD4+ T cells sorted from PBMCs, obtained 15 days after the yellow fever booster vaccination. The CDR3 here is CASSVGLAGARSSDEQYF. The CDR3 nucleotides are TGTGCCAGCAGCGTAGGCCTAGCGGGGGCACGCAGTTCCGACGAGCAGTACTTC.